These 8 T cell receptor beta chains were sequenced from one sample in a study of T cell responses to AZD1222 COVID-19 vaccine. TCRdb's table, derived via immunoSEQ multiplex PCR, lists solely in-frame clones and lacks some. The data show approximately 120,000 clones, about 92% seen once. This sample comprised peripheral blood, obtained on day 0 of AZD1222 vaccination. These receptors originate from an adult in good health.

This chain links TRBV6-5 with TRBJ1-5; D possibly corresponds to TRBD1 (6 bases). Germline values: CDR1 MNHEY, CDR2 SVGAGI. V was cut by 5 bases and J by 3 bases, with 14 bases left in between. This CDR3 comprises 15 residues. In DNA, the CDR3 is TGTGCCAGCAGTAGGCGACAGGCTGCCAATCAGCCCCAGCATTTT. Translation: CASSRRQAANQPQHF.

The gene calls are TRBV30 and TRBJ1-5; TRBD1 agrees at 7 bases. J lost 7 bases, V lost 5 bases, and 8 bases had no gene match. Germline CDR1 is GTSNPN and CDR2 is SVGIG (reference sequence). The CDR3 length is 13 residues. The CDR3 DNA reads TGTGCCTGGGCTTCAGGGGGTGGGCAGCCCCAGCATTTT. It codes for CAWASGGGQPQHF.

The chain carries TRBV18 and TRBJ2-7, with TRBD1 as a possible D gene (6 bases). Trimming stripped 2 bases from V and 3 bases from J, with 11 bases between. Germline CDR1 is KGHSH and CDR2 is LQKENI. The CDR3 runs to 14 residues. CDR3 coding DNA: TGTGCCAGCTCACCAACAGGGACGGACTACGAGCAGTACTTC. Translating gives CASSPTGTDYEQYF.

The chain recombines TRBV19 with TRBJ1-4, with D perhaps matching TRBD1 (5 bases). Germline V gene data show CDR1 as LNHDA and CDR2 as SQIVND (reference sequence). Trimming left V 5 bases short and J 1 base short, with 14 bases between. This CDR3 is built from 16 residues. CDR3 bases: TGTGCCAGTAGTCCCCGGGGCGGAGGAACTAATGAAAAACTGTTTTTT. Its translation: CASSPRGGGTNEKLFF.

The rearrangement links TRBV19 to TRBJ2-1, with TRBD2 matching over 7 bases. This CDR3 region has 14 residues. The germline CDR1 and CDR2 sequences are LNHDA and SQIVND (reference sequence). J was trimmed by 10 bases and V by 6 bases; bases with no gene match: 12. The CDR3 DNA reads TGTGCCAGTAGCTCGAGGGGTAGCGGGCGGGAGCAGTTCTTC. Its protein product is CASSSRGSGREQFF.

The CDR3 DNA reads TGTGCCAGCAGCCGGGGACAGCAAAATGAAAAACTGTTTTTT. This gives the protein CASSRGQQNEKLFF. The chain employs TRBV7-9 and TRBJ1-4; 7 bases agree with TRBD1. Germline CDR1 SEHNR, CDR2 FQNEAQ (reference sequence). The CDR3 contains 14 residues. Trimming at V came to 5 bases and at J to 5 bases, leaving 5 bases not matched to a gene.

This clone was seen just once. This chain connects TRBV9 to TRBJ2-2; D possibly corresponds to TRBD2 (5 bases). V was clipped by 4 bases and J by 0 bases, with 13 bases between them. The CDR3 has 16 residues. CDR1 SGDLS and CDR2 YYNGEE come from the germline V gene. The CDR3 DNA sequence: TGTGCCAGCAGCCCCTCCCGGAGGTCGAACACCGGGGAGCTGTTTTTT. This gives the protein CASSPSRRSNTGELFF.

The chain recombines TRBV4-1 with TRBJ1-5; D ambiguous. Trimming took 1 base from V and 0 from J, leaving 13 bases between them. This CDR3 comprises 17 residues. Germline CDR1 MGHRA, CDR2 YSYEKL. For the CDR3, the DNA is TGCGCCAGCAGCCAAGTTTGGAACAGCTATAGCAATCAGCCCCAGCATTTT. Its translation is CASSQVWNSYSNQPQHF.